The 26 T cell receptor beta chains below were found in one sample sequenced in a study of T cells in Graves' hyperthyroidism and ophthalmopathy. The investigators amplified TCR beta CDR3 regions from RNA transcripts. Initially, a first-round RT-PCR of the TCR CDR3 employed the HTBI primer set. TCRdb passed the multiplex PCR reads through MiXCR, listing each CDR3 protein once. Of 600,000 or so distinct CDR3 sequences listed, under 20% were seen once; the top ten hold 3.8%. The material sequenced was blood. These receptors were taken from a woman aged 25 to 39 with Graves' hyperthyroidism.

The rearrangement uses TRBV20-1 and TRBJ2-7; a weak D match, TRBD2 (6 bases). CDR3 length equals 15 residues. Germline assignment: CDR1 DFQATT and CDR2 SNEGSKA (reference sequence). The CDR3 coding sequence is TGCAGCCCCTTTTCTAGCGCCGCGTGGATGGTCGAGCAGTACTTC. This translates into CSPFSSAAWMVEQYF.

This clonotype was detected many times. The gene calls are TRBV5-5 and TRBJ2-1; D not certain. The CDR3 runs to 15 residues. V gave up 4 bases and J gave up 2 bases, with 13 bases separating them. Germline CDR1 reads SGHKS; CDR2 reads YYEKEE (reference sequence). CDR3 sequence reads: CASSQAGGTYNEQFF. For the CDR3, the DNA is TGTGCCAGCAGCCAGGCAGGTGGGACCTACAATGAGCAGTTCTTC.

This clonotype has only a few counts. The V call is TRBV7-3, the J call TRBJ2-3; D gene unclear. From germline, CDR1 is SGHTA and CDR2 FQGTGA. CDR3 length equals 15 residues. V lost 1 base and J lost 3, with 11 bases in between. The CDR3 is CASSLKGLETDTQYF. In DNA, the CDR3 is TGTGCCAGCAGCTTAAAGGGATTAGAGACAGATACGCAGTATTTT. The variable domain in full, with the rest retrieved from reference TRBV7-3 and TRBJ2-3, is GAGVSQTPSNKVTEKGKYVELRCDPISGHTALYWYRQSLGQGPEFLIYFQGTGAADDSGLPNDRFFAVRPEGSVSTLKIQRTERGDSAVYLCASSLKGLETDTQYFGPGTRLTVL.

This clonotype has a count of ten or more. V usage is TRBV20-1 and J usage is TRBJ1-2; TRBD1 aligns across 7 bases. Germline CDR1 and CDR2: DFQATT and SNEGSKA (reference sequence). The CDR3 runs to 14 residues. Losses at the gene ends were 0 bases for V and 7 bases for J; bases not matched to a gene: 8. DNA of the CDR3: TGCAGTGCTAGAGATCTTAGGGGGCATCGTGGCTACACCTTC. Its protein is CSARDLRGHRGYTF.

This clonotype was seen at least ten times. The J gene is TRBJ2-1, the V gene TRBV5-1; 9 bases line up with TRBD2. The CDR3 spans 15 residues. J was trimmed by 4 bases and V by 3 bases; bases with no gene match: 5. The V gene's germline CDR1 is SGHRS and CDR2 YFSETQ. As DNA, the CDR3 is TGCGCCAGCAGCTCGTTAGCGGGAGAGTACAATGAGCAGTTCTTC. Amino acid sequence: CASSSLAGEYNEQFF.

The table lists this clonotype with a count of one. The CDR3 DNA reads as TGTGCCAGCAGCTTACTCAAACAGGGAGATAATGAAAAACTGTTTTTT. It codes for CASSLLKQGDNEKLFF. The chain uses TRBV7-3 and TRBJ1-4; D may be TRBD1 (6 bases). V shed 2 bases and J shed 4 bases, with 14 bases lying between them. CDR3 length: 16 residues. Germline V lookup: CDR1 SGHTA, CDR2 FQGTGA. Drawing the rest from reference TRBV7-3 and TRBJ1-4, the complete variable domain is GAGVSQTPSNKVTEKGKYVELRCDPISGHTALYWYRQSLGQGPEFLIYFQGTGAADDSGLPNDRFFAVRPEGSVSTLKIQRTERGDSAVYLCASSLLKQGDNEKLFFGSGTQLSVL.

This clonotype was detected ten times or more. The gene calls are TRBV3-1 and TRBJ2-5; TRBD2 is a possible D gene (6 bases). Germline lookup yields CDR1 LGHDT and CDR2 YNNKEL (reference sequence). The CDR3 contains 14 residues. V was shortened by 4 bases and J by 6 bases, with 15 bases between the two germline ends. The CDR3 sequence: CASSPRERAKTQYF. As DNA, the CDR3 is TGTGCCAGCAGCCCACGGGAGAGAGCAAAGACCCAGTACTTC.

Only a few counts were recorded for this clonotype. This sequence joins TRBV27 and TRBJ2-6; D is uncertain. V dropped 3 bases and J dropped 0 bases, with 15 bases sitting between them. Germline CDR1 and CDR2: MNHEY and SMNVEV (reference sequence). The CDR3 covers 18 residues. Here the CDR3 DNA reads TGTGCCAGCAGTTTCGTAGCAGGCCTTTCCTCTGGGGCCAACGTCCTGACTTTC. Translated: CASSFVAGLSSGANVLTF.

CDR3 region: CASSLQGITDTQYF. Written as DNA, the CDR3 is TGTGCCAGCAGCTTGCAGGGGATCACAGATACGCAGTATTTT. V is TRBV5-4 and J is TRBJ2-3; tentative D call: TRBD1 (6 bases). V was shortened by 1 base and J by 2 bases, with 8 bases between the two germline ends. The CDR3 spans 14 residues. Germline CDR1 SGHNT, CDR2 YYREEE (reference sequence).

This clonotype was observed a handful of times. This chain connects TRBV27 to TRBJ2-3; D gene ambiguous. In germline, CDR1 is MNHEY, CDR2 SMNVEV (reference sequence). With 5 bases removed from V and 5 bases from J, the gap between germline ends came to 8 bases. The CDR3 length is 12 residues. The CDR3 region is CASSAGQDTQYF. The DNA for the CDR3 is TGTGCCAGCAGTGCCGGGCAAGATACGCAGTATTTT.

There are many counts of this clonotype. V usage is TRBV6-2 or TRBV6-3 and J usage is TRBJ2-5; TRBD2 matches 8 bases. J lost 1 base, V lost 2 bases, and 3 bases had no gene match. CDR1 is MNHEY, CDR2 SVGEGT, per germline. The CDR3 is 15 residues long. The CDR3, as DNA: TGTGCCAGCAGTTACGCACTAGCGGCCCAAGAGACCCAGTACTTC. Translating gives CASSYALAAQETQYF.

The rearrangement links TRBV5-6 to TRBJ2-3; D call uncertain. The CDR3 is 14 residues long. Trimming pared 4 bases from V and 4 bases from J, leaving 13 bases between. Germline loops: CDR1 SGHDT, CDR2 YYEEEE. The CDR3 sequence is CASSDIGLADTQYF. Written as DNA, the CDR3 is TGTGCCAGCAGCGACATCGGGCTGGCAGATACGCAGTATTTT.

This clonotype was detected many times. The rearrangement uses TRBV14 and TRBJ1-5; D remains ambiguous. CDR1 is SGHDN and CDR2 is FVKESK in the germline V gene. Trimming cost V 4 bases and J 5 bases, with 9 bases left between them. The CDR3 is 13 amino acids. The CDR3 spells CASSPHIYQPQHF. The CDR3, as DNA: TGTGCCAGCAGCCCCCACATATATCAGCCCCAGCATTTT.

This clonotype was observed at least ten times. The chain couples TRBV24-1 to TRBJ1-1; maybe TRBD1 (5 bases). Germline CDR1 reads KGHDR; CDR2 reads SFDVKD. Trimming shortened V by 9 bases and J by 0 bases, and 16 bases separated the two germline ends. The CDR3 is 15 amino acids. The chain's CDR3 is CATLSRGGMNTEAFF. The CDR3 nucleotides read TGTGCCACCCTCTCCCGGGGGGGGATGAACACTGAAGCTTTCTTT.

This clonotype was recorded at least ten times. The chain combines TRBV28 with TRBJ2-3, with 7 positions matching TRBD2. This CDR3 region has 15 residues. The V segment lost 2 bases and the J segment 0 bases; nucleotides outside the gene matches: 2. Looked up from germline, CDR1 is MDHEN and CDR2 is SYDVKM. The CDR3 reads CASSLLAASTDTQYF. The CDR3 DNA reads TGTGCCAGCAGTTTACTAGCGGCTAGCACAGATACGCAGTATTTT.

This rearrangement joins TRBV2 to TRBJ1-6; the match to TRBD1 covers 9 bases. This CDR3 comprises 14 residues. V dropped 6 bases and J dropped 12; count of bases not matched to a gene: 9. Germline CDR1 is SNHLY and CDR2 is FYNNEI. DNA for the CDR3: TGTGCCAGCAGCGCCGGGACAGGGTTTTTACCCCTCCACTTT. Protein product: CASSAGTGFLPLHF.

This clonotype was seen many times. The rearrangement joins TRBV30 to TRBJ1-6; 9 nucleotides align to TRBD1. The ends lost 1 base at V and 10 bases at J; junction bases unmatched: 2. This CDR3 has 13 residues. Germline lookup yields CDR1 GTSNPN and CDR2 SVGIG (reference sequence). CDR3 loop: CAWSGGTGSPLHF. CDR3 nucleotide sequence: TGTGCCTGGAGTGGGGGGACAGGGTCACCCCTCCACTTT.

Ten or more counts support this clonotype. The CDR3 here is CASSHPRTGPGELFF. The CDR3 nucleotides are TGTGCCAGCAGTCACCCAAGGACAGGGCCCGGGGAGCTGTTTTTT. This rearrangement joins TRBV6-1 to TRBJ2-2, with TRBD1 identical over 8 bases. Trimming at V came to 5 bases and at J to 6 bases, leaving 8 bases not matched to a gene. Germline assignment: CDR1 MNHNS and CDR2 SASEGT. The CDR3 sequence is 15 residues long.

In DNA form, the CDR3 reads TGTGCCAGCAGCTTGCTCAAGGAAAATACGCAGTATTTT. Encoded protein: CASSLLKENTQYF. V gene TRBV7-3 combines with J gene TRBJ2-3; D is uncertain. V was cut by 3 bases and J by 7 bases, with 11 bases left in between. Germline CDR1 reads SGHTA; CDR2 reads FQGTGA. The CDR3 runs to 13 residues.

There are a few counts of this clonotype. The rearrangement uses TRBV19 and TRBJ2-7, with 7 bases that match TRBD2. The CDR3 covers 14 residues. The J segment lost 2 bases and the V segment lost 4 bases, leaving 5 bases of the junction unmatched. Germline values: CDR1 LNHDA, CDR2 SQIVND (reference sequence). This CDR3 is CASSTGTKAYEQYF. CDR3 in DNA: TGTGCCAGTAGTACCGGGACTAAAGCCTACGAGCAGTACTTC.

This clonotype came up a few times. The chain combines TRBV6-1 with TRBJ1-1; D call uncertain. The CDR3 contains 13 residues. V gave up 2 bases and J gave up 11 bases, with 15 bases separating them. Germline V CDR1 and CDR2: MNHNS, SASEGT. The CDR3 DNA reads as TGTGCCAGCAGTGAAAATACGCTGAGGACGGCTTTCTTT. It translates to CASSENTLRTAFF.

As to this clonotype: This may stem from a read error, because a much larger clone lies one nucleotide away. J is TRBJ2-3 and V is TRBV18, with a tentative D call TRBD2 (6 bases). The CDR3 loop spans 16 amino acids. Germline CDR1 reads KGHSH; CDR2 reads LQKENI. V lost 0 bases and J lost 5, with 15 bases in between. The CDR3 spells CASSPPSSGRIDTQYF. Written as DNA, the CDR3 is TGTGCCAGCTCACCACCGTCCTCGGGGAGGATAGATACGCAGTATTTT. The full variable domain, its missing parts supplied by reference TRBV18 and TRBJ2-3, is NAGVMQNPRHLVRRRGQEARLRCSPMKGHSHVYWYRQLPEEGLKFMVYLQKENIIDESGMPKERFSAEFPKEGPSILRIQQVVRGDSAAYFCASSPPSSGRIDTQYFGPGTRLTVL.

This chain links TRBV6-1 with TRBJ2-1; D ambiguous. This CDR3 comprises 13 residues. V gave up 8 bases and J gave up 2 bases, with 10 bases separating them. Germline V CDR1 and CDR2: MNHNS, SASEGT. The CDR3 sequence: CASWVETYNEQFF. CDR3 bases: TGTGCCAGCTGGGTCGAAACCTACAATGAGCAGTTCTTC.

This clonotype was observed many times. This chain connects TRBV12-3 or TRBV12-4 to TRBJ2-1; D remains unclear. CDR3 length: 14 residues. Trimming took off 6 bases at V and 4 bases at J, with 13 bases between the two ends. The DNA of the CDR3 is TGTGCCAGCAGCTTTTTCCAGGAGTACAATGAGCAGTTCTTC. It translates to CASSFFQEYNEQFF.

This clonotype has at least ten counts. The V call is TRBV7-9, the J call TRBJ2-5; 10 bases fit TRBD2. The germline V gene encodes CDR1 SEHNR and CDR2 FQNEAQ (reference sequence). Trimming removed 0 bases from V and 3 bases from J; junction bases left unmatched: 7. The CDR3 contains 17 residues. The CDR3, as DNA: TGTGCCAGCAGCTTAGCGCTGACTAGCGGGTTAGAAGAGACCCAGTACTTC. Amino acid sequence: CASSLALTSGLEETQYF.

V is TRBV9 and J is TRBJ1-1; D perhaps matches TRBD1 (6 bases). Germline CDR1 reads SGDLS; CDR2 reads YYNGEE. There are 14 residues in the CDR3. With 3 bases removed from V and 1 base from J, the gap between germline ends came to 10 bases. The CDR3 protein is CASSEQGTNTEAFF. CDR3 nucleotides: TGTGCCAGCAGCGAGCAGGGGACGAACACTGAAGCTTTCTTT.